This TCR beta chain was retrieved from a study of T cell responses to AZD1222 COVID-19 vaccine. Data came from immunoSEQ multiplex PCR; TCRdb stores just in-frame clones and leaves some out. The sample carries about 56,000 clones, approximately 86% recorded once. The V gene lost 2 bases and the J gene lost 1 base, with 5 bases spanning the gap. The germline V gene encodes CDR1 MNHEY and CDR2 SMNVEV (reference sequence). CDR3 size: 13 residues. Turning to this clone: The antigen is unknown.

The study's findings and limits: Among those given AZD1222, only 5 to 7 were seropositive at baseline.

This TCR was sampled from an adult who received the AZD1222 COVID-19 vaccine. This chain connects TRBV27 to TRBJ1-1; no firm D call. Sequenced here: peripheral blood, sampled 28 days after the second AZD1222 dose. This CDR3 reads CASSLRENTEAFF. The CDR3 DNA reads as TGTGCCAGCAGTTTAAGAGAGAACACTGAAGCTTTCTTT.